This entry describes one T cell receptor (beta chain). Authors' methods: Amplification with reference gene primers provided the estimates of nucleated cell counts. Clones were sequenced by immunoSEQ multiplex PCR, and TCRdb holds only the in-frame ones, with some missing. Clone size and V and J calls were adopted from that table, with D and trimming inferred from the DNA. Here the sample spans approximately 240,000 clones, approximately 84% being singletons. CDR1 and CDR2 from the germline V gene are MDHEN and SYDVKM. The CDR3 contains 14 residues. The V end was cut by 5 bases, the J end by 3 bases, with 13 bases between. The sample comes from a study of blood T cell repertoires in COVID-19. In the study overall: Spain, Italy and the United States supplied samples that represented acute and convalescent COVID-19. Nucleic acid was either cDNA or gDNA, and it came from T cells, B-cell-depleted T cells, or PBMCs.

The rearrangement uses TRBV28 and TRBJ1-1; D gene ambiguous. The sequencing input was peripheral blood. The sequence derives from a woman aged 60-75 years with acute or convalescent COVID-19. The CDR3 spells CASSSGDTDTEAFF. Written as DNA, the CDR3 is TGTGCCAGCAGTAGCGGAGACACCGACACTGAAGCTTTCTTT.